This TCR beta chain was sequenced during a study of a mutant IDH1 vaccine in newly diagnosed glioma. Study in general: There were about 60% males and roughly 38% females among treated patients, whose mean age was approximately 44 years.

Notes on this clone: The antigen is not known.

The time point denotes: week 47, end of study. Every single dose of the vaccine, 300 ug of mutant IDH1 20-mer peptide, came with topical imiquimod. The protocol was immunoSEQ multiplex PCR, while the TCRdb copy is restricted to in-frame clones and leaves out a portion. The table includes approximately 80,000 clones, roughly four fifths detected once. The CDR3 sequence is 13 residues long. Germline CDR1 reads SNHLY; CDR2 reads FYNNEI. With 6 bases removed from V and 0 bases from J, the gap between germline ends came to 7 bases. Source: PBMCs, taken from a glioma patient whose treatment included an IDH1 peptide vaccine. This rearrangement joins TRBV2 to TRBJ2-3, with D uncertain. The TCR comes from a man between 35 and 55 years old with glioma. The DNA of the CDR3 is TGTGCCAGCAGCTCTCCGAGCACAGATACGCAGTATTTT. It specifies CASSSPSTDTQYF.